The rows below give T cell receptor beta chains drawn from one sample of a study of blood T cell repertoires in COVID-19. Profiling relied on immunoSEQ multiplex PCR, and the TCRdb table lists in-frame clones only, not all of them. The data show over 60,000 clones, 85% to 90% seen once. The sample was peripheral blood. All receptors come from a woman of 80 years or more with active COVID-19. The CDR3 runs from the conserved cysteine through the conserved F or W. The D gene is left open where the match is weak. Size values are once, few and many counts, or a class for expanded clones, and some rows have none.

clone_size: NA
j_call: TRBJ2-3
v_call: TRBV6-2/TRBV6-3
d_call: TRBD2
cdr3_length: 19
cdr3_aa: CASSSLPGLAGGRADTQYF
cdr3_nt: TGTGCCAGCAGTTCCCTTCCCGGACTAGCGGGAGGGAGGGCAGATACGCAGTATTTT

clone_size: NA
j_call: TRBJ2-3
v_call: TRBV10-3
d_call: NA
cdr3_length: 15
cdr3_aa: CAIGGSGASTDTQYF
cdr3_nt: TGTGCCATCGGAGGTAGCGGTGCTAGCACAGATACGCAGTATTTT

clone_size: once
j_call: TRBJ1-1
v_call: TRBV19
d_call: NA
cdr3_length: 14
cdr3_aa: CASSSSGGVTEAFF
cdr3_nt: TGTGCCAGTAGTTCCTCGGGGGGGGTCACTGAAGCTTTCTTT

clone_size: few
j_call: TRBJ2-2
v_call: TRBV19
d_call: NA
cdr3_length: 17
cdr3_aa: CASSIRLDFSNTGELFF
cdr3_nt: TGTGCCAGTAGTATTCGTCTGGACTTTTCGAACACCGGGGAGCTGTTTTTT

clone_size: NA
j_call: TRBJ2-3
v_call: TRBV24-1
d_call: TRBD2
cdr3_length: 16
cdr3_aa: CATSDPGLAARDTQYF
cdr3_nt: TGTGCCACCAGTGATCCCGGACTAGCGGCACGGGATACGCAGTATTTT

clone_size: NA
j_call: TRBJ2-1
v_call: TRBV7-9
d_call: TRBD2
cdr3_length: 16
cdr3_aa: CASSLPGLAGGREQFF
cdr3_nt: TGTGCCAGCAGCCTACCGGGACTAGCGGGAGGGCGTGAGCAGTTCTTC

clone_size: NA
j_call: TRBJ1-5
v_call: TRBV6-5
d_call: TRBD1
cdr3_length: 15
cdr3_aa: CASSWTGGDNQPQHF
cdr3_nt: TGTGCCAGCAGTTGGACAGGGGGCGACAATCAGCCCCAGCATTTT

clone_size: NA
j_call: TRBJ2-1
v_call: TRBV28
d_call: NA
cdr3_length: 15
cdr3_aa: CASSLGSSEYNEQFF
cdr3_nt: TGTGCCAGCAGCCTAGGGTCTAGCGAGTACAATGAGCAGTTCTTC

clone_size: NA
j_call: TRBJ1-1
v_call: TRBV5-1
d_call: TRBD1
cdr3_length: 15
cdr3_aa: CASSPGGGSTLEAFF
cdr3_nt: TGCGCCAGCAGCCCAGGGGGCGGCTCTACGCTTGAAGCTTTCTTT

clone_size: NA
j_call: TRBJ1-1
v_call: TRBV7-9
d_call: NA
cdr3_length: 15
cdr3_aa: CASSLAWAANTEAFF
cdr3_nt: TGTGCCAGCAGCTTAGCGTGGGCAGCGAACACTGAAGCTTTCTTT

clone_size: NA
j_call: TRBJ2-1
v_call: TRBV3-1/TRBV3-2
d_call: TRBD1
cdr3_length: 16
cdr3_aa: CASSLPGTAKGDEQFF
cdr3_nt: TGTGCCAGCAGCCTCCCCGGGACAGCAAAGGGCGATGAGCAGTTCTTC

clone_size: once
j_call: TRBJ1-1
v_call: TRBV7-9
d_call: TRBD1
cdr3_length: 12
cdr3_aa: CASSRGTGEAFF
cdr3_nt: TGTGCCAGCAGTCGAGGGACAGGGGAAGCTTTCTTT

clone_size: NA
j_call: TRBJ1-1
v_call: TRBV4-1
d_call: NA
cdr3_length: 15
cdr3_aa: CASSQDNRANTEAFF
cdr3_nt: TGCGCCAGCAGCCAAGATAACAGGGCGAACACTGAAGCTTTCTTT

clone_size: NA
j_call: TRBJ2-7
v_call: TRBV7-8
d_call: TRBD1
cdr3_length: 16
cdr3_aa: CASSPTRQGVSYEQYF
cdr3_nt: TGTGCCAGCAGCCCCACTCGACAGGGAGTCTCCTACGAGCAGTACTTC

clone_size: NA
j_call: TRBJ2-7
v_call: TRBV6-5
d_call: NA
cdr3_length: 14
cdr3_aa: CASSYQAGTYEQYF
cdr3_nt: TGTGCCAGCAGTTACCAGGCGGGGACCTACGAGCAGTACTTC

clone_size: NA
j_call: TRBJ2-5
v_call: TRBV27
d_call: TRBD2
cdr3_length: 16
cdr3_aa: CASRVSGRAYQETQYF
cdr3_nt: TGTGCCAGCAGGGTTAGCGGGCGAGCCTACCAAGAGACCCAGTACTTC

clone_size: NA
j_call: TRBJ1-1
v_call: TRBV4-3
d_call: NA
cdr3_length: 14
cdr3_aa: CASSQDLRNTEAFF
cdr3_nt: TGCGCCAGCAGCCAAGATCTCAGGAACACTGAAGCTTTCTTT

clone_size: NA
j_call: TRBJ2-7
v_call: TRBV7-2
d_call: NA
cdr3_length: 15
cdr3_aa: CASSLMGRGVHEQYF
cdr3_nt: TGTGCCAGCAGCCTAATGGGCAGGGGGGTCCACGAGCAGTACTTC

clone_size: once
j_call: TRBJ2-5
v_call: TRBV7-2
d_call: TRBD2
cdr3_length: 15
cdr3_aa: CASSPRTSQAETQYF
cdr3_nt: TGTGCCAGCAGCCCGAGGACTAGCCAGGCAGAGACCCAGTACTTC

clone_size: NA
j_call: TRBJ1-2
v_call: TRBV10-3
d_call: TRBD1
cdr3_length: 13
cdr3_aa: CAISEGTDYGYTF
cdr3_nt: TGTGCCATCAGTGAGGGGACAGACTATGGCTACACCTTC

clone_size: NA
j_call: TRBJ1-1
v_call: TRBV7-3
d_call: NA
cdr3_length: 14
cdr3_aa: CASSPIGGGTEAFF
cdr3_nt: TGTGCCAGCAGCCCAATCGGCGGGGGCACTGAAGCTTTCTTT

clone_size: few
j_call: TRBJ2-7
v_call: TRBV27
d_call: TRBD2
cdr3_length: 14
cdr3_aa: CASSPRGGGHEQYF
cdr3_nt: TGTGCCAGCAGTCCCCGGGGGGGAGGCCACGAGCAGTACTTC

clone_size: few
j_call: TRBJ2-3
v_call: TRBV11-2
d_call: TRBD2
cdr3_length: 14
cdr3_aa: CASSVSGTPDTQYF
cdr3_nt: TGTGCCAGCAGCGTTAGCGGGACCCCAGATACGCAGTATTTT

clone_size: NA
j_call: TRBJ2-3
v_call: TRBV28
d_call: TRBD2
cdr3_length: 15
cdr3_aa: CASSSSWGGVNTQYF
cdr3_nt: TGTGCCAGCAGTTCCTCCTGGGGGGGGGTAAATACGCAGTATTTT

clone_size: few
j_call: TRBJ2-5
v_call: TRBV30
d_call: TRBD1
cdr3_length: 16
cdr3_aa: CAWSPFGQGPRETQYF
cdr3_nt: TGTGCCTGGAGTCCCTTTGGACAGGGCCCGCGTGAGACCCAGTACTTC

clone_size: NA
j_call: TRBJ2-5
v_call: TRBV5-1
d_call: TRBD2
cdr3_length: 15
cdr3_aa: CASSLLTSGQETQYF
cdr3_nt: TGCGCCAGCAGCTTGTTGACTAGCGGACAAGAGACCCAGTACTTC

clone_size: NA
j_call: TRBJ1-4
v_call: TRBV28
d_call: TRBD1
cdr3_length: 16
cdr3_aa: CASSFRTGGGNEKLFF
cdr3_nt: TGTGCCAGCAGTTTCCGGACAGGGGGGGGTAATGAAAAACTGTTTTTT

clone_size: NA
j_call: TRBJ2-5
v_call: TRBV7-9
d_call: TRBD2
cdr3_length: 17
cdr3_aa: CASSGGRLAGGLETQYF
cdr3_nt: TGTGCCAGCAGCGGAGGGCGACTAGCGGGAGGGCTTGAGACCCAGTACTTC

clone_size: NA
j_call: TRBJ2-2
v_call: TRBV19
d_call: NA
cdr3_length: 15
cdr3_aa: CASSILSPNTGELFF
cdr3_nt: TGTGCCAGTAGTATACTTTCCCCGAACACCGGGGAGCTGTTTTTT

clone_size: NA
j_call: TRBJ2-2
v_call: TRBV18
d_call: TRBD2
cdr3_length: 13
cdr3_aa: CASSPREAGELFF
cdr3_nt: TGTGCCAGCTCGCCCCGGGAGGCCGGGGAGCTGTTTTTT

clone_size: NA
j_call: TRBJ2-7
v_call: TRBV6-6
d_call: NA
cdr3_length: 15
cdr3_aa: CASRPRQSSSYEQYF
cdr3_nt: TGTGCCAGCAGACCGAGACAGTCATCGTCCTACGAGCAGTACTTC

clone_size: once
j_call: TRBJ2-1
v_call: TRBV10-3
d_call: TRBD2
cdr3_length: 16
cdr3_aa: CAISTPLAGVNSEQFF
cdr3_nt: TGTGCCATCAGTACACCTCTAGCGGGAGTTAATAGTGAGCAGTTCTTC

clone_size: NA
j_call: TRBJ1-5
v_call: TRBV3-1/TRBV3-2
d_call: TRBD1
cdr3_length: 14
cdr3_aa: CASSQRTGDQPQHF
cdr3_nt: TGTGCCAGCAGCCAACGAACAGGGGATCAGCCCCAGCATTTT

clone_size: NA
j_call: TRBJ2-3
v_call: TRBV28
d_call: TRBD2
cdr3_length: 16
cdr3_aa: CASSRGTSGRRDTQYF
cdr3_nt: TGTGCCAGCAGTCGCGGGACTAGCGGGAGAAGGGATACGCAGTATTTT

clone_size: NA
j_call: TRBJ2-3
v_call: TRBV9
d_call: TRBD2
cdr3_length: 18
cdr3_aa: CASSVGGAGGPRTDTQYF
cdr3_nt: TGTGCCAGCAGCGTTGGGGGAGCGGGAGGACCACGCACAGATACGCAGTATTTT

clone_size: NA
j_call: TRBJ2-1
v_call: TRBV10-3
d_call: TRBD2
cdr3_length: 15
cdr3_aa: CAISESSGIYNEQFF
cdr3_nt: TGTGCCATCAGTGAGTCTAGCGGGATTTACAATGAGCAGTTCTTC